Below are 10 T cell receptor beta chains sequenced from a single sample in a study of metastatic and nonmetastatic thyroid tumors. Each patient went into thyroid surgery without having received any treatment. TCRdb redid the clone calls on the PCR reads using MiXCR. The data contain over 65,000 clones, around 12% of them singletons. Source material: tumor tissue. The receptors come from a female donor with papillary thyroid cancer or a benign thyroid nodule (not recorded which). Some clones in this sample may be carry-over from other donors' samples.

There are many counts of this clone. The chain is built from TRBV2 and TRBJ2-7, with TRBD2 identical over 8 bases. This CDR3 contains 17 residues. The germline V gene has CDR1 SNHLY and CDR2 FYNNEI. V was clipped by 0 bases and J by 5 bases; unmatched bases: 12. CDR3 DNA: TGTGCCAGCAGTGAAGCGACCCAGCGGGAGTGGAGAGACGAGCAGTACTTC. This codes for CASSEATQREWRDEQYF.

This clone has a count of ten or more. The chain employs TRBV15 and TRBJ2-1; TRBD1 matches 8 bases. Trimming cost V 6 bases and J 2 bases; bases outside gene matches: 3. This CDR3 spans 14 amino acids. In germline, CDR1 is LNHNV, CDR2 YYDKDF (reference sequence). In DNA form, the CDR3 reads TGTGCCACCAGGGACAGGGAGCCCTACAATGAGCAGTTCTTC. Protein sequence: CATRDREPYNEQFF.

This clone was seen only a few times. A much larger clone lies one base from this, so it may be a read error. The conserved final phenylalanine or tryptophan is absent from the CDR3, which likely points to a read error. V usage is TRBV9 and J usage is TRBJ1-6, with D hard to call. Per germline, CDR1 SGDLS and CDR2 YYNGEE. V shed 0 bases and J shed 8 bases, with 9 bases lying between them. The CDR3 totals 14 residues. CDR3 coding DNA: TGTGCCAGCAGCGTAGGGGCTGACGATTCACCCCTCCACTAT. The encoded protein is CASSVGADDSPLHY.

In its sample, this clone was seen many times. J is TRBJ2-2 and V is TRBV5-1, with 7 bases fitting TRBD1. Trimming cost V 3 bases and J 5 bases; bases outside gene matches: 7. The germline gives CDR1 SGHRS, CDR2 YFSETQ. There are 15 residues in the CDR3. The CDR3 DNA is TGCGCCAGCAGCTCTAACAGGGGAGCGACCGGGGAGCTGTTTTTT. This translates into CASSSNRGATGELFF.

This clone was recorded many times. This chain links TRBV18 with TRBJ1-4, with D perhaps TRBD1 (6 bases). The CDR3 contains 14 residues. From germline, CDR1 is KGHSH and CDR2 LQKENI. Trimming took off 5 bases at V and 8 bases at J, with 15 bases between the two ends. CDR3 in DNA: TGTGCCAGCTCATTTACAGGGTTTTGGGAAAAACTGTTTTTT. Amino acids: CASSFTGFWEKLFF.

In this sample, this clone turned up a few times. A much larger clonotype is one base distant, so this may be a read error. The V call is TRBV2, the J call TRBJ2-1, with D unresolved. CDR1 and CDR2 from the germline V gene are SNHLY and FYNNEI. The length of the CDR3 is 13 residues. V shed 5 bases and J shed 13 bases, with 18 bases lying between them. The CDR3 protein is CASSQTIVSSQFF. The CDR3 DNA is TGTGCCAGCAGTCAAACTATAGTATCAAGTCAGTTCTTC.

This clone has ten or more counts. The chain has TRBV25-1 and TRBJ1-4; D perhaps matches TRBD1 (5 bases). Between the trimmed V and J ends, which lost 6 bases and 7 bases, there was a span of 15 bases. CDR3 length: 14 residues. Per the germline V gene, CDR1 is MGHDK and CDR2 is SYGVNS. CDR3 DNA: TGTGCCAGCAGCGCCTTTGGGGGTGCTGAAAAACTGTTTTTT. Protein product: CASSAFGGAEKLFF.

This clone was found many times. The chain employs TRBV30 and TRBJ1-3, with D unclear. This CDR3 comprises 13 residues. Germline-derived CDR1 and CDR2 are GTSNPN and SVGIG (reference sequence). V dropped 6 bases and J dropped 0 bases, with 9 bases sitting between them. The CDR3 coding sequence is TGTGCCTGCCCGGCCACCTCTGGAAACACCATATATTTT. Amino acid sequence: CACPATSGNTIYF.

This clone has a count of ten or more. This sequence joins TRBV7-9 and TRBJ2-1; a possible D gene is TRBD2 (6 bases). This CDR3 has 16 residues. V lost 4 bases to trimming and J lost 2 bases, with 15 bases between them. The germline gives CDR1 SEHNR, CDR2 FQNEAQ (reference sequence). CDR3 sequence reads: CASSSGLLGAYNEQFF. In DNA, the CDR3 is TGTGCCAGCAGCTCGGGACTCTTGGGGGCCTACAATGAGCAGTTCTTC.

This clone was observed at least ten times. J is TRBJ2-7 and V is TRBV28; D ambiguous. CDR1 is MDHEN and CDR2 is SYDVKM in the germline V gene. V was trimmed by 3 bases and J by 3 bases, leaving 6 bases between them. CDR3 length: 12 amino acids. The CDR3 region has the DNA TGTGCCAGCAGTTTCTTGGGCTACGAGCAGTACTTC. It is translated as CASSFLGYEQYF.